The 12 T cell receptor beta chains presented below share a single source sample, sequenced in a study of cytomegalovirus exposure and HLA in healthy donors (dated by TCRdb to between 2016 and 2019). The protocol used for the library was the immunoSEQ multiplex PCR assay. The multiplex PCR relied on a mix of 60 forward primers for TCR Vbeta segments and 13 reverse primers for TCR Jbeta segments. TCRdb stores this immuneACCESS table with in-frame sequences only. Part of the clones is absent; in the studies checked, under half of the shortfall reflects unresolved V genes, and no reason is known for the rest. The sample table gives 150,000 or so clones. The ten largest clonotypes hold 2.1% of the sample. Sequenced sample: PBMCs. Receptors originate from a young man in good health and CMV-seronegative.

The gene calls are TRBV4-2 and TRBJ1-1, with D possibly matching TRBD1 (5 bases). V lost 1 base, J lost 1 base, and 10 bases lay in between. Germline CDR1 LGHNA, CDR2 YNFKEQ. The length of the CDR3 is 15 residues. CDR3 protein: CASSQGVRENTEAFF. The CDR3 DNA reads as TGTGCCAGCAGCCAAGGCGTCAGGGAGAACACTGAAGCTTTCTTT.

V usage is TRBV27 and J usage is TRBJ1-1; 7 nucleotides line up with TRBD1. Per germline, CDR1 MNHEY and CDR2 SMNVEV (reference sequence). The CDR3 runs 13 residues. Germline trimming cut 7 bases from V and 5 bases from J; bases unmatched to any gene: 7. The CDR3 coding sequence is TGTGCCAGCAATAGAGACAGGGCGACTGAAGCTTTCTTT. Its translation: CASNRDRATEAFF.

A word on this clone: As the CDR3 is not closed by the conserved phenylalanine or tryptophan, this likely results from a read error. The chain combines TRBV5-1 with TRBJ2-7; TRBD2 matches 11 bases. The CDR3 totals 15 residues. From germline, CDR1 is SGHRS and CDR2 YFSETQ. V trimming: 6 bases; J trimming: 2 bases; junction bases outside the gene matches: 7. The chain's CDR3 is CASTQLTSGAYEQYL. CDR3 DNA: TGCGCCAGCACCCAATTGACTAGCGGGGCCTACGAGCAGTACCTC.

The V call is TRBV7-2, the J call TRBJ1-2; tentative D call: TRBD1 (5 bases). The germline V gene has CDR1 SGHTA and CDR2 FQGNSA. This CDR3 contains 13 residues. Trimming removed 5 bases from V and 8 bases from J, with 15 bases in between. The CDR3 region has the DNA TGTGCCAGCAGCATTCAACAGGATAAGGGCTACACCTTC. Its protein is CASSIQQDKGYTF.

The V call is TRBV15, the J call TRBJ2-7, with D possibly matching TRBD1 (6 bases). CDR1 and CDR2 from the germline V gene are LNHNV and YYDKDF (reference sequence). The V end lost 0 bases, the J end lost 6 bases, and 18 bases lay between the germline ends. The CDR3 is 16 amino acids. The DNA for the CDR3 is TGTGCCACCAGCAGAGACAAGGGATCCGGGACACCCGAGCAGTACTTC. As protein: CATSRDKGSGTPEQYF. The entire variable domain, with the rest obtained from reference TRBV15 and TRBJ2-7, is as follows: DAMVIQNPRYQVTQFGKPVTLSCSQTLNHNVMYWYQQKSSQAPKLLFHYYDKDFNNEADTPDNFQSRRPNTSFCFLDIRSPGLGDTAMYLCATSRDKGSGTPEQYFGPGTRLTVT.

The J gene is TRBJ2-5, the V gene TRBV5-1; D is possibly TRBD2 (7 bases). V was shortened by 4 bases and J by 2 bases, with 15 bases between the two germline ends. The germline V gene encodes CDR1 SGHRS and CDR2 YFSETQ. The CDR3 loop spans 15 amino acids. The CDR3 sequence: CASSGGLAEQETQYF. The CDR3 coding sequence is TGCGCCAGCAGCGGGGGGCTAGCGGAACAAGAGACCCAGTACTTC.

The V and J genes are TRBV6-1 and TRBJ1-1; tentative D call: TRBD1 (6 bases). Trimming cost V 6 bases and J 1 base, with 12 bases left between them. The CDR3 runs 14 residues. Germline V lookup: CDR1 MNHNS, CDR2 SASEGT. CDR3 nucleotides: TGTGCCAGCAGCCTCCGGGGACAGAACACTGAAGCTTTCTTT. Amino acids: CASSLRGQNTEAFF.

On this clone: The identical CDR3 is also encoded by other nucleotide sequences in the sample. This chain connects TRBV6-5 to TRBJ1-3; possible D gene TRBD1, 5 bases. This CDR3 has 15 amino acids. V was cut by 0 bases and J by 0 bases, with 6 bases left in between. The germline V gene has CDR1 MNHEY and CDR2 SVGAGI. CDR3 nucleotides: TGTGCCAGCAGTTACTCGGGGGGCTCTGGAAACACCATATATTTT. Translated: CASSYSGGSGNTIYF.

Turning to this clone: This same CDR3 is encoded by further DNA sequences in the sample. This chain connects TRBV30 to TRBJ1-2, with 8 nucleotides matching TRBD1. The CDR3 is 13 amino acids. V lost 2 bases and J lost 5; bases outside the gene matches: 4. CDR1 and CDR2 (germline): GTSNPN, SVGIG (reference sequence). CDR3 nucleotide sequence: TGTGCCTGGAGTCGGGACAGGCCGTATGGCTACACCTTC. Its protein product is CAWSRDRPYGYTF. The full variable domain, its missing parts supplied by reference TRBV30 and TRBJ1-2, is SQTIHQWPATLVQPVGSPLSLECTVEGTSNPNLYWYRQAAGRGLQLLFYSVGIGQISSEVPQNLSASRPQDRQFILSSKKLLLSDSGFYLCAWSRDRPYGYTFGSGTRLTVV.

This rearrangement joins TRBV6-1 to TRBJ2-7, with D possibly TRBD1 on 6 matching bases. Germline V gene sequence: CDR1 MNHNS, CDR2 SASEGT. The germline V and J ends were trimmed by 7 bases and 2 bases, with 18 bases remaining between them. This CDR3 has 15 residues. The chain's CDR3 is CASTVAATGTYEQYF. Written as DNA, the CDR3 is TGTGCCAGCACTGTGGCCGCTACAGGGACCTACGAGCAGTACTTC.

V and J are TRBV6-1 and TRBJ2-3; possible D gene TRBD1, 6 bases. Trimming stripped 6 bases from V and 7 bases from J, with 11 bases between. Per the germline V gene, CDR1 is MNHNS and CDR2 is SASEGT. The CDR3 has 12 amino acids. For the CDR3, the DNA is TGTGCCAGCAGACAGGGTTCGAATACGCAGTATTTT. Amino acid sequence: CASRQGSNTQYF.

The CDR3 DNA reads as TGTGCCAGCAGTTTAATGGGACAGGGCTACGAGCAGTACTTC. Residues: CASSLMGQGYEQYF. V gene TRBV27 combines with J gene TRBJ2-7; 9 nucleotides agree with TRBD1. The CDR3 has 14 amino acids. CDR1 and CDR2 from the germline V gene are MNHEY and SMNVEV (reference sequence). V gave up 2 bases and J gave up 3 bases; unmatched junction bases: 2.